Given below is one T cell receptor beta chain in context. This clonotype showed up many times. What antigen it recognizes has not been identified. No base quality values were provided; no much bigger clone lies one nucleotide off. The sample belongs to a study of human T cells and chemical hapten exposure (dated by TCRdb to the early 2020s). Notes on the research overall: For sensitization, 2% DPC in acetone was applied to a 2 cm by 2 cm area of upper inner arm skin. Libraries were pooled for sequencing, and variation in per-sample TCR yields was attributed mainly to small differences in library volumes within the pool. The patient cohort, mostly female, included alopecia areata with under or over 50% scalp involvement, alopecia totalis and alopecia universalis. Blood was sampled from patients pre-sensitization (week 0) and at 2, 6 and about 24 weeks after DPC sensitization. Throughout the study period of 20 to 25 weeks, patients also received therapeutic DPC doses to the scalp every week. Under 30 alopecia patients gave blood for TCR sequencing at one to four time points (pre-sensitization, 2, 6 and 24 weeks). The study tracked peripheral blood TCR repertoire changes in vivo during primary and secondary sensitization to the hapten diphenylcyclopropenone (DPC) in alopecia patients. For every blood RNA sample, sequencing covered both the TCR alpha and TCR beta chains. Patch tests used Finn chambers with 0.01% DPC on the upper back, scored after 6 days by International Contact Dermatitis Research Group standards. The paper as a whole reports these results and caveats: Compared with pre-sensitization or healthy control sets, expanded TCRs formed significantly more large CDR3 similarity clusters, which is consistent with antigen-driven responses. DPC sensitization did not change how many TCRs were above 1 in 1000 frequency, and no evidence was found of alterations in global repertoire structure. After repeated subsampling, the strength of the expansion versus patch-test correlation and the threshold at which it became significant changed. Because all patients had alopecia, a presumed autoimmune disease, the immune response of the patients might differ from that of healthy individuals. Patch test score was positively correlated with the number of PT1 expanded TCRs, with significance at thresholds 8, 16 and 32 but not at 4.

Trimming at the junction amounts to 4 bases on V and 4 bases on J, and the germline ends lie 7 bases apart. From the cysteine up to the phenylalanine, the CDR3 has a length of 12 residues. Just CDR3 DNA is preserved here, 36 bases in frame from base 1. The library was produced with RACE. Sequenced using a NextSeq 500. During library preparation, unique molecular identifiers were attached to individual cDNA molecules so that TCRs could be counted quantitatively and reproducibly. In the source study's methods: Samples had a median of about 96,000 TCRs, with a range from roughly 23,224 to 750,000. The Decombinator software suite was used to annotate V, J and CDR3 in the TCR reads. Every sample was subsampled to the same number of TCRs (28,000) for the PS versus PT1 abundance plots. TCRs were defined as expanded if absent before sensitization and observed at least eight times at the 2-week time point. Through fastp at Q25 and MiXCR, TCRdb rebuilt clones from the public reads, retaining in-frame beta chains. For every CDR3 protein sequence, its rows merge into one entry that carries the most common genes and DNA. TCRdb, not the original authors, processed these V and J calls. The sample table shows just under 40,000 distinct CDR3 sequences, and roughly an eighth are seen once. Roughly 2.5% of the sample belongs to the ten largest clones.

This specimen's time point label, interpreted: patch test 3, about 24 weeks after DPC sensitization. The sample's treatment or condition, from its label and the paper: therapeutic diphenylcyclopropenone sensitization with weekly scalp DPC. Total RNA was extracted from unfractionated whole blood that had been collected in Tempus Blood RNA tubes. At each patch-test visit, blood was drawn before the patch test was applied. Patients were considered eligible if aged 18 to 70, diagnosed with alopecia and deemed suitable for DPC therapy, and patients were excluded if pregnant. This material consisted of whole blood, taken in connection with sensitization to the hapten diphenylcyclopropenone (DPC). This receptor was identified in a woman aged 35 to 49 with alopecia areata. Some clones in this sample may be carry-over from other donors' samples. The chain employs TRBV12-3 or TRBV12-4 and TRBJ1-2, with no confidently assigned D gene. The CDR3 is CASSSSSYGYTF. The bases read TGTGCCAGCAGTTCGTCCTCCTATGGCTACACCTTC.